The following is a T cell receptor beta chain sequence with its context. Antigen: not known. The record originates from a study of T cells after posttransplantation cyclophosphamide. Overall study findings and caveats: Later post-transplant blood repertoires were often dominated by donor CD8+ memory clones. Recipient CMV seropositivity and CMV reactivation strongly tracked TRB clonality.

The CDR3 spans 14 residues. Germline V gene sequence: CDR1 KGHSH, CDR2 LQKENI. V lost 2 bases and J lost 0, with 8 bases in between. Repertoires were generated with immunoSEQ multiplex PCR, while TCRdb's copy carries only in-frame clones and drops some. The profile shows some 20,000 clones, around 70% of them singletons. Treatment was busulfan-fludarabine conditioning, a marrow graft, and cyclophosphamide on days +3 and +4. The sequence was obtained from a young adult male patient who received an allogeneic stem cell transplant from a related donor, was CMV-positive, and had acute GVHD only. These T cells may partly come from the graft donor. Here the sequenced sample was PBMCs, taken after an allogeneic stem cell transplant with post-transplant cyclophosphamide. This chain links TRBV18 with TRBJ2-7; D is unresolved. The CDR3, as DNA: TGTGCCAGCTCACCAATCACGAGCTCCTACGAGCAGTACTTC. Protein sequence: CASSPITSSYEQYF.